The rows below give T cell receptor beta chains drawn from one sample of a study of brain T cells in children with intractable seizures. Sequencing was performed with immunoSEQ multiplex PCR; in TCRdb, only in-frame clones are kept and a portion is missing. Among about 340,000 clones listed, 93% were seen once. Sequences were derived from peripheral blood, sampled more than 4 months after surgery. The receptors originated from a boy less than two years old with tuberous sclerosis and intractable seizures. Both conserved end residues are part of each CDR3. The D gene is left open where the match is weak. Only some rows state a clone size, as once, few, many or a class for expanded clones.

CDR3aa	v_gene	abundance	d_gene	j_gene
CSVYPSLDTQYF	TRBV29-1	NA	NA	TRBJ2-3
CASSLTLISGRYNEQFF	TRBV9	NA	NA	TRBJ2-1
CASSQALLSYNEQFF	TRBV3-1/TRBV3-2	NA	NA	TRBJ2-1
CASNQNSGNTIYF	TRBV2	NA	NA	TRBJ1-3
CASSRTANTEAFF	TRBV18	NA	NA	TRBJ1-1
CASSWDRDTEAFF	TRBV3-1/TRBV3-2	NA	TRBD1	TRBJ1-1
CASSFSSSYNEQFF	TRBV6-5	once	NA	TRBJ2-1
CASSETGRPYEQYF	TRBV5-6	NA	TRBD1	TRBJ2-7
CATSGLAGGAGVYNEQFF	TRBV24-1	once	TRBD2	TRBJ2-1
CASSQLAGEGTQYF	TRBV6-5	NA	TRBD2	TRBJ2-5
CAIPPSDGGHEQFF	TRBV10-3	NA	NA	TRBJ2-1
CASSIDPGALNTEAFF	TRBV19	NA	NA	TRBJ1-1
CASSQATSGAGTGTDTQYF	TRBV4-2	NA	TRBD2	TRBJ2-3
CASSDGVSYEQYF	TRBV9	NA	NA	TRBJ2-7
CASSHYSYEQYF	TRBV5-4	NA	NA	TRBJ2-7
CASSLGQGSSGANVLTF	TRBV7-6	NA	NA	TRBJ2-6
CATSDDRGSPLHF	TRBV24-1	NA	TRBD1	TRBJ1-6
CASSFLGSSSSYNEQFF	TRBV7-8	NA	NA	TRBJ2-1